A single sample gave rise to the 11 T cell receptor beta chains below, sequenced in a study of blood T cell repertoires in COVID-19. Clones were sequenced by immunoSEQ multiplex PCR, and TCRdb holds only the in-frame ones, with some missing. The sample carries roughly 260,000 clones, about 89% recorded once. Sequencing was carried out using peripheral blood. The source is a woman between 45 and 65 years old with acute or convalescent COVID-19.

This clone showed up just once. This sequence joins TRBV5-1 and TRBJ1-2; 9 bases agree with TRBD1. Germline V gives CDR1 SGHRS, CDR2 YFSETQ. The CDR3 totals 16 residues. V lost 1 base to trimming and J lost 2 bases; unmatched junction nucleotides: 6. The CDR3: CASSLSGTGPNYGYTF. As DNA, the CDR3 is TGCGCCAGCAGCTTGTCCGGGACAGGGCCAAACTATGGCTACACCTTC.

This clone showed up just a few times. The chain recombines TRBV7-3 with TRBJ2-1; TRBD2 matches at 7 bases. The CDR3 runs to 15 residues. Per germline, CDR1 SGHTA and CDR2 FQGTGA. V lost 1 base to trimming and J lost 8 bases; unmatched junction nucleotides: 8. The CDR3 loop reads CASSLKAGVWDEQFF. The CDR3 DNA reads as TGTGCCAGCAGCTTAAAGGCGGGAGTTTGGGATGAGCAGTTCTTC.

This chain uses TRBV5-8 with TRBJ1-4, with D uncertain. Germline V gene sequence: CDR1 SGHTS, CDR2 YDEGEE. V was pared by 1 base and J by 0 bases, with 10 bases between. The CDR3 sequence is 16 residues long. The DNA of the CDR3 is TGTGCCAGCAGCTTGATCGCGGAGGCAACTAATGAAAAACTGTTTTTT. Translating it yields CASSLIAEATNEKLFF.

This sequence joins TRBV4-2 and TRBJ2-7, with 8 bases identical to TRBD2. Germline CDR1 LGHNA, CDR2 YNFKEQ. The CDR3 is 15 amino acids. V lost 4 bases to trimming and J lost 0 bases; unmatched junction nucleotides: 5. The CDR3: CASSPGSGNSYEQYF. The CDR3 DNA is TGTGCCAGCAGCCCCGGTAGCGGGAACTCCTACGAGCAGTACTTC.

This CDR3 reads CASSWTGDLIGRQPQHF. For the CDR3, the DNA is TGTGCCAGCAGTTGGACAGGAGATCTTATTGGACGTCAGCCCCAGCATTTT. The rearrangement joins TRBV27 to TRBJ1-5, with 7 bases matching TRBD1. Germline V lookup: CDR1 MNHEY, CDR2 SMNVEV (reference sequence). Trimming removed 4 bases from V and 6 bases from J; junction bases left unmatched: 15. The CDR3 is 17 amino acids.

The rearrangement joins TRBV27 to TRBJ2-7; D might be TRBD2 (5 bases). Trimming removed 2 bases from V and 3 bases from J, with 5 bases in between. The CDR3 has 12 residues. The germline CDR1 and CDR2 sequences are MNHEY and SMNVEV (reference sequence). The CDR3 here is CASSLRGYEQYF. The CDR3 DNA reads TGTGCCAGCAGTTTACGGGGCTACGAGCAGTACTTC.

As regards this clone: Other DNA sequences in this specimen translate into the identical CDR3. The CDR3 coding sequence is TGTGCCAGCAGCTTACTAACATCCTACGAGCAGTACTTC. It encodes CASSLLTSYEQYF. The chain joins TRBV5-8 to TRBJ2-7; unclear D gene. The CDR3 is 13 amino acids. Trimming pared 2 bases from V and 1 base from J, leaving 7 bases between. Germline V gene lookup returns CDR1 SGHTS and CDR2 YDEGEE.

This clone has a handful of counts. The chain combines TRBV30 with TRBJ1-2; perhaps TRBD1 as D (5 bases). Germline CDR1 GTSNPN, CDR2 SVGIG (reference sequence). V was cut by 0 bases and J by 4 bases, with 15 bases left in between. The CDR3 length is 15 residues. In DNA form, the CDR3 reads TGTGCCTGGAGTGTAGGGTCCCCCGGGGGCTATGGCTACACCTTC. Residues: CAWSVGSPGGYGYTF.

This chain links TRBV18 with TRBJ1-5; D remains ambiguous. Trimming took off 0 bases at V and 4 bases at J, with 7 bases between the two ends. This CDR3 region has 14 residues. Germline V gives CDR1 KGHSH, CDR2 LQKENI. DNA of the CDR3: TGTGCCAGCTCACCACCGGGCCCTAATCAGCCCCAGCATTTT. Translation: CASSPPGPNQPQHF.

The V call is TRBV28, the J call TRBJ2-7, with 11 bases that match TRBD1. J was trimmed by 2 bases and V by 5 bases; bases with no gene match: 8. The CDR3 contains 16 residues. Germline loops: CDR1 MDHEN, CDR2 SYDVKM. CDR3 nucleotide sequence: TGTGCCAGCAGTGCCCCGGGACAGGGGGTACCCTACGAGCAGTACTTC. This sequence encodes CASSAPGQGVPYEQYF. Full variable domain (missing parts from reference TRBV28 and TRBJ2-7): DVKVTQSSRYLVKRTGEKVFLECVQDMDHENMFWYRQDPGLGLRLIYFSYDVKMKEKGDIPEGYSVSREKKERFSLILESASTNQTSMYLCASSAPGQGVPYEQYFGPGTRLTVT.

The V and J genes are TRBV30 and TRBJ2-6, with TRBD1 identical over 8 bases. The CDR3 runs 17 residues. Germline CDR1 reads GTSNPN; CDR2 reads SVGIG (reference sequence). With 0 bases clipped from V and 2 bases from J, the junction kept 6 bases outside the gene matches. This CDR3 is CAWSVIRGRAGANVLTF. CDR3 nucleotide sequence: TGTGCCTGGAGTGTAATCAGGGGGCGGGCTGGGGCCAACGTCCTGACTTTC.